This T cell receptor beta chain comes out of a study of control samples from healthy donors and cancer patients. Germline-derived CDR1 and CDR2 are SGHNT and YYREEE (reference sequence). Trimming removed 2 bases from V and 3 bases from J, with 8 bases in between. The CDR3 length is 14 residues. Only in-frame clones appear in the TCRdb table, and some are missing; sequencing was by immunoSEQ multiplex PCR. This table has 150,000 to 200,000 clones, 90% appearing once. The sample comprised blood. The clonotype comes from a woman aged 50 to 60 in good health. The chain couples TRBV5-4 to TRBJ2-2; TRBD1 might be the D (6 bases). The CDR3 here is CASSLNRDTGELFF. The CDR3 DNA reads as TGTGCCAGCAGCTTAAACAGGGACACCGGGGAGCTGTTTTTT.